This record looks at one TCR beta chain sequence and its context. Antigen: not known. From the germline J gene comes the end of the CDR3, since the read stops 3 residues before it. The data derive from a study of T cell clonality in common variable immunodeficiency. Findings and caveats of the study: Reportedly, TCR beta sequences from common variable immunodeficiency showed fewer deletions and N-nucleotide insertions.

TCRdb's table, derived via immunoSEQ multiplex PCR, lists solely in-frame clones and lacks some. This sample comprises under 30,000 clones, none seen once only. Trimming left V 11 bases short and J 0 bases short, with 17 bases between. CDR3 length: 14 residues. Germline CDR1 SGHAT, CDR2 FQNNGV. The sequence came from a human donor with common variable immunodeficiency. The chain couples TRBV11-2 to TRBJ2-7; a weak D match, TRBD2 (7 bases). Sequenced: peripheral blood mononuclear cells. The CDR3 sequence: CASSTGGSSYEQYF. CDR3 bases read: TGTGCCTCATCGACGGGGGGCAGCTCCTACGAG.